This section outlines one T cell receptor beta chain sequence together with its context. This table comes from immunoSEQ multiplex PCR, and its TCRdb copy is limited to in-frame clones, with some not included. The profile shows some 140,000 clones, approximately 94% of them singletons. The data were obtained in a study of control samples from healthy donors and cancer patients. V was pared by 4 bases and J by 2 bases, with 8 bases between. The CDR3 contains 13 residues. Germline assignment: CDR1 SNHLY and CDR2 FYNNEI. This chain connects TRBV2 to TRBJ1-2; D gene unclear. The TCR originated in a man aged 40-50 years in good health. Sequenced: blood. The CDR3 nucleotides are TGTGCCAGCAGTGCCACATCAAACTATGGCTACACCTTC. It translates to CASSATSNYGYTF.